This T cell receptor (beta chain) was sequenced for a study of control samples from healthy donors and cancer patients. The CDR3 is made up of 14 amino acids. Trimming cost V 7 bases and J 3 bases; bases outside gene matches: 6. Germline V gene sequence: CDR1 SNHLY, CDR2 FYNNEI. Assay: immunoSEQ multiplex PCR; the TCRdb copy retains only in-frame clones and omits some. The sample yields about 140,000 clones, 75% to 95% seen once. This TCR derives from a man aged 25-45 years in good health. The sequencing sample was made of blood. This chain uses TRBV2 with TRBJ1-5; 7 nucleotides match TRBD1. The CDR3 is CASTWDSINQPQHF. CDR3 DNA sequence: TGTGCCAGCACCTGGGACAGCATCAATCAGCCCCAGCATTTT.